A selection of T cell receptor beta chains follows, all from one sample in a study of cytomegalovirus exposure and HLA in healthy donors. Clones were read by immunoSEQ multiplex PCR, and TCRdb kept only the in-frame ones, dropping some. This table has about 230,000 clones, roughly four fifths appearing once. The sequenced sample consisted of PBMCs. Receptor source: a woman between 40 and 50 years old in good health and CMV-seronegative. Each CDR3 is given without its conserved first and last residue. A D gene is named only where the DNA matches it firmly.

>TRBV9|TRBJ2-1|TRBD2|15
ASSVSPRAGAPNEQF
>TRBV7-2|TRBJ2-1|TRBD2|14
ASSLAGWGGNNEQF
>TRBV10-3|TRBJ2-7|.|12
AISDETSSYEQY
>TRBV28|TRBJ1-3|TRBD1|14
ASSRTGLSSGNTIY
>TRBV27|TRBJ2-7|TRBD1|12
ASSLDRGHYEQY
>TRBV10-3|TRBJ2-2|TRBD1|13
AISGNTGGSGELF
>TRBV15|TRBJ2-1|.|13
ATSRAGTLYNEQF
>TRBV5-1|TRBJ1-1|TRBD1|13
ASSSLTGQNTEAF
>TRBV7-2|TRBJ1-3|.|13
ASSPMPTWGNTIY
>TRBV15|TRBJ1-2|.|13
ATSSNRDPNYGYT
>TRBV5-1|TRBJ1-2|.|14
ASSPSPSGQTYGYT
>TRBV5-4|TRBJ2-7|.|11
ASSLQGSYEQY
>TRBV16|TRBJ2-2|TRBD1|15
ASSQSPGTGETGELF
>TRBV6-1|TRBJ1-2|.|12
ASSPHLVLEGYT
>TRBV7-9|TRBJ1-1|TRBD1|10
ASSPQTGGAF
>TRBV19|TRBJ1-4|.|14
ASSIDFGQINEKLF
>TRBV7-2|TRBJ1-4|.|14
ASSLGQHSTNEKLF
>TRBV9|TRBJ2-4|.|12
ASSVDEGTSIQY
>TRBV2|TRBJ1-6|TRBD1|12
ASSRDRGNSPLH
>TRBV5-5|TRBJ2-7|.|11
ASSSRGVYEQY
>TRBV27|TRBJ1-1|.|13
ASSLLGHLNTEAF
>TRBV4-1|TRBJ1-6|.|12
ASSQLAGNSSLH
>TRBV7-2|TRBJ2-1|.|11
ASSSLRDYEQF
>TRBV5-1|TRBJ2-7|.|12
ASSLTNREDGQY
>TRBV30|TRBJ1-6|.|11
AWSNRATAPLH
>TRBV25-1|TRBJ2-1|TRBD2|11
ASSRLADNEQF
>TRBV5-4|TRBJ1-3|TRBD1|11
ASSGDRGDTIY
>TRBV27|TRBJ2-5|.|9
ASSVGETQY
>TRBV4-3|TRBJ1-2|TRBD1|15
ASSPAAGGGSNYGYT
>TRBV19|TRBJ1-5|.|15
ASTPREGLGPNQPQH
>TRBV6-5|TRBJ1-1|.|12
ASSTSGVGTEAF
>TRBV5-8|TRBJ1-5|.|13
ASSLELNSNQPQH
>TRBV5-1|TRBJ2-1|TRBD1|13
ASSLEVTGGNEQF
>TRBV5-5|TRBJ1-5|TRBD1|15
ASSLEGGQGANQPQH
>TRBV5-1|TRBJ2-3|.|13
ASSLATGYTDTQY
>TRBV2|TRBJ2-7|TRBD1|14
ASSERQGISWFEQY
>TRBV13|TRBJ1-2|TRBD1|10
ASSPTGDGYT
>TRBV6-5|TRBJ1-2|.|11
ASIHRAGGGYT
>TRBV5-1|TRBJ1-2|.|12
ASSLVLQSGGYT
>TRBV5-6|TRBJ1-2|.|10
ASSLLTYGYT
>TRBV7-9|TRBJ2-5|TRBD2|10
SSIAGAGTQY
>TRBV7-9|TRBJ2-3|.|14
ASSGGSGGRTDTQY
>TRBV5-4|TRBJ1-6|.|13
ASSFGQRPNSPLH
>TRBV11-2|TRBJ2-2|TRBD2|14
ASSLEGAGRGGELF
>TRBV4-3|TRBJ2-5|.|14
ASSQEFQGLQETQY
>TRBV14|TRBJ2-1|TRBD2|18
ASSQDGTSGGAFSYNEQF
>TRBV27|TRBJ2-2|.|11
ASSLVAAGELF
>TRBV9|TRBJ2-7|.|10
ARPREGDEQY
>TRBV11-3|TRBJ2-7|.|14
ASSLDLIGGQYEQY
>TRBV2|TRBJ2-3|TRBD1|15
ASWNIRTGGNPDTQY
>TRBV19|TRBJ1-1|.|10
ASRDRTGEAF
>TRBV7-9|TRBJ2-1|TRBD2|13
ASSPAVAGGNEQF
>TRBV11-3|TRBJ2-2|.|12
ASSLDDYPGELF
>TRBV12-5|TRBJ1-3|.|13
ASGLVGQGLNTIY
>TRBV6-5|TRBJ2-7|.|11
ASSYRDSHEQY
>TRBV7-2|TRBJ1-1|.|12
ASSFRRGNTEAF
>TRBV10-2|TRBJ2-1|.|9
ASTGVHEQF